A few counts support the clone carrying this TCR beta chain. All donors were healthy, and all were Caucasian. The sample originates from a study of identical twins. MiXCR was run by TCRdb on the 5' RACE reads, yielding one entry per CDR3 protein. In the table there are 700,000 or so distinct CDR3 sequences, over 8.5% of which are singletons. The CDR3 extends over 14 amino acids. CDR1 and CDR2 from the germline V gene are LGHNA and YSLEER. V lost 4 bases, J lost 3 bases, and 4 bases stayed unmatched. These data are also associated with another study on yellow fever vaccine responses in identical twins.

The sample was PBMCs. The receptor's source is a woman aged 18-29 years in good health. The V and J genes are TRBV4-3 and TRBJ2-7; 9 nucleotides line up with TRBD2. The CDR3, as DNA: TGCGCCAGCAGCCCAGGACTAGCGAACTACGAGCAGTACTTC. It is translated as CASSPGLANYEQYF.